The 11 T cell receptor beta chains listed next were all sequenced from one sample in a study of Graves' ophthalmopathy and Graves' hyperthyroidism. Investigators amplified TCR beta CDR3 regions from RNA transcripts. First-round RT-PCR used HTBI primers; second-round multiplex PCR followed. TCRdb used MiXCR to reprocess the multiplex PCR reads, holding one entry per CDR3 protein. Among around 400,000 distinct CDR3 sequences listed, more than 20% were seen once. The sequencing sample was made of peripheral blood. Receptor source: a woman aged 18-30 years with stable Graves' hyperthyroidism.

To note about this clonotype: Being one base from a much bigger clone, this may be a read error. It is likely a read error, because the conserved phenylalanine at the end of the CDR3 is missing. The genes are TRBV19 and TRBJ1-1; the D gene is possibly TRBD1 (5 bases). CDR1 and CDR2 (germline): LNHDA, SQIVND (reference sequence). This CDR3 spans 14 amino acids. The CDR3 DNA reads as TGTGTAGCTTCTTGGACAAAATTGAACACTGAAGCTTTCTTG. Protein sequence: CVASWTKLNTEAFL.

This clonotype came up many times. The chain recombines TRBV15 with TRBJ1-1; TRBD1 is a possible D gene (6 bases). This CDR3 region has 17 residues. Germline lookup yields CDR1 LNHNV and CDR2 YYDKDF (reference sequence). Deletions cut 1 base from V and 4 bases from J, with 19 bases between. CDR3 sequence reads: CATSRGPTNRDGTEAFF. The CDR3 nucleotides are TGTGCCACCAGCAGAGGACCGACTAACAGGGACGGCACTGAAGCTTTCTTT.

This clonotype was detected ten times or more. The chain combines TRBV4-3 with TRBJ1-1, with D hard to call. V shed 0 bases and J shed 7 bases, with 9 bases lying between them. CDR3 length equals 13 residues. Germline-derived CDR1 and CDR2 are LGHNA and YSLEER. The CDR3 DNA sequence: TGCGCCAGCAGCCAAGATCTGCGGGATGAAGCTTTCTTT. Protein product: CASSQDLRDEAFF.

V usage is TRBV5-1 and J usage is TRBJ1-1, with 7 bases lining up with TRBD1. Germline CDR1 reads SGHRS; CDR2 reads YFSETQ. With 4 bases clipped from V and 0 bases from J, the junction kept 12 bases outside the gene matches. The CDR3 is 17 residues long. CDR3 DNA sequence: TGCGCCAGCAGCCCCGGGACAGTTACTGTAATGAACACTGAAGCTTTCTTT. Residues: CASSPGTVTVMNTEAFF. Filled out from reference TRBV5-1 and TRBJ1-1, the complete variable domain reads KAGVTQTPRYLIKTRGQQVTLSCSPISGHRSVSWYQQTPGQGLQFLFEYFSETQRNKGNFPGRFSGRQFSNSRSEMNVSTLELGDSALYLCASSPGTVTVMNTEAFFGQGTRLTVV.

This clonotype came up many times. J is TRBJ2-5 and V is TRBV20-1, with 9 bases matching TRBD2. Trimming cost V 7 bases and J 5 bases; bases outside gene matches: 5. The CDR3 consists of 12 residues. Germline CDR1 is DFQATT and CDR2 is SNEGSKA (reference sequence). Written as DNA, the CDR3 is TGCAGTGGGTGGCGGGAGGGGGAGACCCAGTACTTC. Its translation is CSGWREGETQYF.

This clonotype was detected many times. The V and J genes are TRBV7-2 and TRBJ1-1, with a weak D call TRBD1 (5 bases). Looked up from germline, CDR1 is SGHTA and CDR2 is FQGNSA. The CDR3 is 11 residues long. With 10 bases removed from V and 11 bases from J, the gap between germline ends came to 17 bases. The CDR3 loop reads CATQGRGRAFF. The CDR3 nucleotides read TGTGCCACCCAGGGTCGCGGGAGGGCTTTCTTT.

This clonotype was seen a few times. This chain uses TRBV6-2 or TRBV6-3 with TRBJ2-1; D perhaps matches TRBD1 (6 bases). This CDR3 comprises 14 residues. Trimming took off 8 bases at V and 0 bases at J, with 11 bases between the two ends. CDR1 and CDR2 from the germline V gene are MNHEY and SVGEGT. The CDR3 bases are TGTGCCAGCGGCACAGGGAGCTCCTACAATGAGCAGTTCTTC. This encodes CASGTGSSYNEQFF.

This clonotype was recorded many times. The chain uses TRBV4-3 and TRBJ2-7; D is undetermined. CDR3 length equals 13 residues. In germline, CDR1 is LGHNA, CDR2 YSLEER. V was trimmed by 0 bases and J by 5 bases, leaving 8 bases between them. The CDR3 sequence is CASSQDGGHEQYF. The CDR3 nucleotides read TGCGCCAGCAGCCAAGACGGCGGCCACGAGCAGTACTTC.

This clonotype was observed once. This may stem from a read error, because a much larger clone lies one nucleotide away. The chain links TRBV7-9 to TRBJ1-2, with a possible D match to TRBD1 (5 bases). Germline CDR1 reads SEHNR; CDR2 reads FQNEAQ (reference sequence). The V gene lost 5 bases and the J gene lost 4 bases, with 8 bases spanning the gap. This CDR3 has 12 amino acids. CDR3 sequence (DNA): TGTGCCAGCAGCCGGGACCTCTATGGCTACACCTTC. Translated: CASSRDLYGYTF.

The chain links TRBV6-1 to TRBJ1-2; 8 nucleotides align to TRBD1. Germline CDR1 MNHNS, CDR2 SASEGT. This CDR3 region has 13 residues. Trimming took 7 bases from V and 6 from J; bases not matched to a gene: 7. The CDR3 loop is CASKTVQGDGYTF. CDR3 DNA sequence: TGTGCCAGCAAGACCGTACAGGGGGATGGCTACACCTTC.

About this clonotype itself: Given the absence of the conserved phenylalanine or tryptophan at the CDR3 end, a read error is likely. The chain combines TRBV4-1 with TRBJ2-5, with 9 bases that match TRBD2. The CDR3 contains 18 residues. Germline V CDR1 and CDR2: MGHRA, YSYEKL. The DNA for the CDR3 is TGCGCCAGCAGCCCCCCACGAGGCGCGGGAGGGGGCGCAGAGTCCCAGTACTAC. Its protein is CASSPPRGAGGGAESQYY.